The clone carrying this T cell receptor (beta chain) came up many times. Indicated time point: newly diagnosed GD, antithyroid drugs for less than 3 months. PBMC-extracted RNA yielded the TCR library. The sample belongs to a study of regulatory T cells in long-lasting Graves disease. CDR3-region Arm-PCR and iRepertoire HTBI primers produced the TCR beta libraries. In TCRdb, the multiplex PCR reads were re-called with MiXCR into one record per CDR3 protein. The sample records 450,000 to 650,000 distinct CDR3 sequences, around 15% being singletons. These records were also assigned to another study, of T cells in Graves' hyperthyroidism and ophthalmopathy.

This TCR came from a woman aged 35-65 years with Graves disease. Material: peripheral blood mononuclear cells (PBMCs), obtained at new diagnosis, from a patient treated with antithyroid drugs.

The CDR3 nucleotides are TGTGCCAGCAGTCCGACCGGGACAGGGGTTCAGCCCCAGCATTTT. Translating gives CASSPTGTGVQPQHF. This sequence joins TRBV28 and TRBJ1-5; 10 bases match TRBD1. Trimming cost V 5 bases and J 6 bases; bases outside gene matches: 7. Per germline, CDR1 MDHEN and CDR2 SYDVKM. The CDR3 runs to 15 residues. The full variable domain, completed using reference TRBV28 and TRBJ1-5, is DVKVTQSSRYLVKRTGEKVFLECVQDMDHENMFWYRQDPGLGLRLIYFSYDVKMKEKGDIPEGYSVSREKKERFSLILESASTNQTSMYLCASSPTGTGVQPQHFGDGTRLSIL.